The clone carrying this T cell receptor (beta chain) appeared a few times. Its specificity is not known. The data are from a study of beta chain features in type 1 diabetes. On the study more broadly: Patients shared similar age, gender and cell yields with healthy donors. Study results and limitations: Compared to healthy donors, patients appeared to have naive, central memory and Treg TCRB repertoires that were more alike. PCR might favor shorter templates, but any such skew would affect patients and controls equally. Researchers report that Type 1 diabetes patients had moderately but significantly shorter TCRB CDR3s across all four CD4+ subsets.

Since all of the isolated RNA was reverse transcribed, expressed TCRB transcripts were what got sequenced. Here immunoSEQ multiplex PCR was the method, and the copy in TCRdb shows in-frame clones only, minus some. The sample lists approximately 250,000 clones, about 23% occurring once. Sequencing input: naive CD4+ T cells from blood. The sequence was obtained from a woman in her thirties with type 1 diabetes.

This chain's CDR3 is CASSQTGTGDHEQYF. As DNA, the CDR3 is TGTGCCAGCAGTCAAACCGGGACAGGGGACCACGAGCAGTACTTC. This chain joins TRBV25-1 and TRBJ2-7; 10 positions match TRBD1. After removal of 5 bases from V and 5 bases from J, the junction contained 9 bases not matched to a gene. The CDR3 sequence is 15 residues long. From germline, CDR1 is MGHDK and CDR2 SYGVNS.